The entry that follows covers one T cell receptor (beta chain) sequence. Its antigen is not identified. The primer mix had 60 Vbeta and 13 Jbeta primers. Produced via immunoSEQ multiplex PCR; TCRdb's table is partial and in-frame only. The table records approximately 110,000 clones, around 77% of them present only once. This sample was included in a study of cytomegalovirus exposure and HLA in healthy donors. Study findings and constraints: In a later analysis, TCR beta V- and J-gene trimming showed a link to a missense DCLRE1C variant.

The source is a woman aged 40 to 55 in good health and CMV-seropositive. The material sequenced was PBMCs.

Here the CDR3 reads CASSFSSLRLAGGYEQYF. DNA for the CDR3: TGTGCCAGCAGTTTTAGTTCGCTACGACTAGCGGGGGGCTACGAGCAGTACTTC. The chain is built from TRBV27 and TRBJ2-7; the match to TRBD2 covers 13 bases. The CDR3 sequence is 18 residues long. V dropped 3 bases and J dropped 3; count of bases not matched to a gene: 11. Germline CDR1 is MNHEY and CDR2 is SMNVEV (reference sequence).